The 4 T cell receptor beta chains in this list originate from one sample, sequenced in a study of PD-L1 blockade in urothelial cancer. Time point defined: peripheral blood 6 weeks after treatment start. Assay: immunoSEQ multiplex PCR; the TCRdb copy retains only in-frame clones and omits some. The sample contains around 48,000 clones, 75% to 90% of which appear only once. The sequencing used PBMCs, collected around atezolizumab (anti-PD-L1) treatment. These receptors came from a man between 60 and 75 years old with urothelial cancer.

V gene TRBV12-5 combines with J gene TRBJ1-1; perhaps TRBD1 as D (6 bases). CDR1 is LGHNT and CDR2 is FRNRAP in the germline V gene. Trimming removed 3 bases from V and 7 bases from J, with 21 bases in between. The CDR3 spans 16 residues. CDR3 residues: CASGFTRHGGGDEAFF. The CDR3 DNA reads as TGTGCTAGTGGTTTTACTAGACACGGGGGGGGCGATGAAGCTTTCTTT.

The chain has TRBV5-1 and TRBJ2-5; the match to TRBD1 covers 7 bases. V was clipped by 2 bases and J by 1 base; unmatched bases: 2. The CDR3 has 14 residues. The germline V gene has CDR1 SGHRS and CDR2 YFSETQ. The CDR3 here is CASSLGTVQETQYF. Here the CDR3 DNA reads TGCGCCAGCAGCTTAGGGACAGTCCAAGAGACCCAGTACTTC.

The chain couples TRBV10-2 to TRBJ2-5; possible D gene TRBD1, 5 bases. The CDR3 sequence is 13 residues long. V lost 5 bases to trimming and J lost 7 bases, with 14 bases between them. CDR1 is WSHSY, CDR2 SAAADI, per germline. In nucleotides, the CDR3 is TGCGCCAGCAGTAGCACAGGTCCCGGGACCCAGTACTTC. This encodes CASSSTGPGTQYF.

The rearrangement links TRBV4-2 to TRBJ2-7, with TRBD2 matching 7 bases. The trim removed 4 bases at V and 2 bases at J, leaving 11 bases unmatched. The CDR3 spans 16 residues. Germline loops: CDR1 LGHNA, CDR2 YNFKEQ. DNA of the CDR3: TGTGCCAGCAGCCGGCCCGGGGGGACCGGAACCTACGAGCAGTACTTC. Protein sequence: CASSRPGGTGTYEQYF.